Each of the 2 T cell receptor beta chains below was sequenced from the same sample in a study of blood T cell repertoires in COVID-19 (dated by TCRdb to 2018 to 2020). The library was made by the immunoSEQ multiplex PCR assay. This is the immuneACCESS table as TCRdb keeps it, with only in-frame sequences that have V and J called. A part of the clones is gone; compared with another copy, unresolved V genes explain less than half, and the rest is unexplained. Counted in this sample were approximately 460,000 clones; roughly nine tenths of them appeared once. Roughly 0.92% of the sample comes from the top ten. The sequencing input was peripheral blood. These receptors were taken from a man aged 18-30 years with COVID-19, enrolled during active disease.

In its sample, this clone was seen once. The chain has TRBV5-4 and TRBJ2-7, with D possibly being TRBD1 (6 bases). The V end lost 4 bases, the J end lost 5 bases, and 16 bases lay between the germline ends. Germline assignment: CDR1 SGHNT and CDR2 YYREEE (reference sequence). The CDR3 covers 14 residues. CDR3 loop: CASSLDPRGDEQYF. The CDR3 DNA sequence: TGTGCCAGCAGCCTGGATCCCAGGGGAGACGAGCAGTACTTC.

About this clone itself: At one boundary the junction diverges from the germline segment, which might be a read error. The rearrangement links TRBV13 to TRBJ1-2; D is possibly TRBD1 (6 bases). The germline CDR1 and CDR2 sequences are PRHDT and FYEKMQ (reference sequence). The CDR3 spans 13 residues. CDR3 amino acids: CASTLGHRVGYTF. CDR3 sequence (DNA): TGTGCCAGCACCTTAGGACACAGGGTCGGCTACACCTTC.